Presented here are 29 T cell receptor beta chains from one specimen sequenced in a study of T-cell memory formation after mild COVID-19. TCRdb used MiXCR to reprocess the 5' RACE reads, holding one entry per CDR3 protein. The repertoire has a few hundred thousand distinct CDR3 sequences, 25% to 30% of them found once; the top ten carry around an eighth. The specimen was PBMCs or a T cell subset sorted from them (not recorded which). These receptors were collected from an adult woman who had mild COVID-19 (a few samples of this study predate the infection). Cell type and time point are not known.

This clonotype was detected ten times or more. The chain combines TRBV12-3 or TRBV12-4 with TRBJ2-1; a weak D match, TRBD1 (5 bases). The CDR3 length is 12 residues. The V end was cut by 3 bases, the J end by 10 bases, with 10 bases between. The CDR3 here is CASSFAGYEQFF. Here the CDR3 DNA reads TGTGCCAGCAGTTTTGCAGGGTACGAGCAGTTCTTC.

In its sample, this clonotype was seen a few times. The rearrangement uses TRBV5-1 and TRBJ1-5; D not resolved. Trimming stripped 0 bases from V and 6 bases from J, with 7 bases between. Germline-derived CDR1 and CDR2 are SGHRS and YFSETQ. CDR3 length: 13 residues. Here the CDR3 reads CASSLETGQPQHF. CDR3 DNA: TGCGCCAGCAGCTTGGAAACCGGTCAGCCCCAGCATTTT.

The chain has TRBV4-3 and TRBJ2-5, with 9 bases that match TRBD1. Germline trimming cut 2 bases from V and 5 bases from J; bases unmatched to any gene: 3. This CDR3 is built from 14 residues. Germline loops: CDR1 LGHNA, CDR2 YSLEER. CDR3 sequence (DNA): TGCGCCAGCAGCCAACACAGGGGGCGTGAGACCCAGTACTTC. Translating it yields CASSQHRGRETQYF.

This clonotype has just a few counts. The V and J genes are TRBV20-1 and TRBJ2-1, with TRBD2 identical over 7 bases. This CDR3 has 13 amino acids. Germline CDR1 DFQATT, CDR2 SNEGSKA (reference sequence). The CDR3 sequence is CSARRETYNEQFF. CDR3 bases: TGCAGCGCCCGGCGGGAGACCTACAATGAGCAGTTCTTC.

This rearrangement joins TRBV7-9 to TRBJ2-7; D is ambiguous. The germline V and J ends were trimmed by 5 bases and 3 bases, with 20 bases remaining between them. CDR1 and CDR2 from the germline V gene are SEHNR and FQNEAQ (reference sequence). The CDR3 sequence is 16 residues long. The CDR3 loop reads CASSPSVGMSGYEQYF. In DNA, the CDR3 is TGTGCCAGCAGCCCGTCGGTTGGGATGTCTGGCTACGAGCAGTACTTC.

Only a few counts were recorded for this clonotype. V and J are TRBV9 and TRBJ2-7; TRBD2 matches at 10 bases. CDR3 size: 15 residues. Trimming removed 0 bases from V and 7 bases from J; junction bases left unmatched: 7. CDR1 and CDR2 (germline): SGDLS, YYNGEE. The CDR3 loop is CASSVGVAGGPEQYF. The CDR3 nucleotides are TGTGCCAGCAGCGTAGGGGTAGCGGGAGGTCCAGAGCAGTACTTC. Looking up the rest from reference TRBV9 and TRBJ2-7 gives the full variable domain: DSGVTQTPKHLITATGQRVTLRCSPRSGDLSVYWYQQSLDQGLQFLIQYYNGEERAKGNILERFSAQQFPDLHSELNLSSLELGDSALYFCASSVGVAGGPEQYFGPGTRLTVT.

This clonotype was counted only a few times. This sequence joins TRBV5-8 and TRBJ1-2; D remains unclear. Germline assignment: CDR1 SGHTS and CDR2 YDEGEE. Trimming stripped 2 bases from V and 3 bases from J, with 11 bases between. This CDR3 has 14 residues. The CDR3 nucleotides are TGTGCCAGCAGCTTCGGCGGAAAACACTATGGCTACACCTTC. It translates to CASSFGGKHYGYTF. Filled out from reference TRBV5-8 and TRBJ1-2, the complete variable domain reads EAGVTQSPTHLIKTRGQQATLRCSPISGHTSVYWYQQALGLGLQFLLWYDEGEERNRGNFPPRFSGRQFPNYSSELNVNALELEDSALYLCASSFGGKHYGYTFGSGTRLTVV.

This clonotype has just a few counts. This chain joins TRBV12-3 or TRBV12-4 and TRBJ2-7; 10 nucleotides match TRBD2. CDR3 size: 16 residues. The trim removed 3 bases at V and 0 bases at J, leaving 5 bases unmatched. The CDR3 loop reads CASSFVLAGSSYEQYF. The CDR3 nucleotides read TGTGCCAGCAGTTTCGTACTAGCGGGGAGCTCCTACGAGCAGTACTTC.

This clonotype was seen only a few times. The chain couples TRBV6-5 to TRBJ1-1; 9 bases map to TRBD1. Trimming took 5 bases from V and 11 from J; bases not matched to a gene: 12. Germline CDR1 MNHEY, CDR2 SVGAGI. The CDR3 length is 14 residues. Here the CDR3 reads CASSRTGGIDGAFF. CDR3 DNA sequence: TGTGCCAGCAGTCGAACAGGGGGCATCGATGGGGCTTTCTTT.

CDR3 DNA: TGTGCCAGCAGCCGAAGGACAGGGGCCGGGGAGCTGTTTTTT. Protein sequence: CASSRRTGAGELFF. The rearrangement links TRBV14 to TRBJ2-2; 9 bases fit TRBD1. This CDR3 comprises 14 residues. Germline CDR1 reads SGHDN; CDR2 reads FVKESK. V shed 4 bases, J shed 6 bases, and the junction held 3 bases outside the gene matches.

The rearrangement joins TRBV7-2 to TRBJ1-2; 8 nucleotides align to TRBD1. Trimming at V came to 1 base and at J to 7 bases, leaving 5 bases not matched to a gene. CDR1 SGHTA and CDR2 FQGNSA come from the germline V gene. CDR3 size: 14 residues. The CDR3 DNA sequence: TGTGCCAGCAGCTTAGGACCGGACAGGGCTGGCTACACCTTC. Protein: CASSLGPDRAGYTF.

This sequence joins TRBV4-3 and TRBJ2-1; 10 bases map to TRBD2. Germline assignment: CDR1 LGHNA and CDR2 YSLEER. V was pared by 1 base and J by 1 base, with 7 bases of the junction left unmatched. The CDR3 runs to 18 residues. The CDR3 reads CASSQGTSGEWSYNEQFF. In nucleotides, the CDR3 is TGCGCCAGCAGCCAAGGGACTAGCGGAGAGTGGTCCTACAATGAGCAGTTCTTC.

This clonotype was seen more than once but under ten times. The CDR3 region has the DNA TGCGCCAGCAGCTCGACTCCTAGCGGGGGGGCTAGAGGGCAGTTCTTC. Protein product: CASSSTPSGGARGQFF. V usage is TRBV5-1 and J usage is TRBJ2-1; 12 bases are a match to TRBD2. Germline values: CDR1 SGHRS, CDR2 YFSETQ. V lost 3 bases, J lost 12 bases, and 13 bases stayed unmatched. The length of the CDR3 is 16 residues.

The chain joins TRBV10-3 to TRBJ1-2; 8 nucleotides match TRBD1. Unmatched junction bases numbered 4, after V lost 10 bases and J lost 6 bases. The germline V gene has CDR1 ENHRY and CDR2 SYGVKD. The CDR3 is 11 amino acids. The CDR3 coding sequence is TGTGCCACCGAGGACAGGGATGGCTACACCTTC. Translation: CATEDRDGYTF.

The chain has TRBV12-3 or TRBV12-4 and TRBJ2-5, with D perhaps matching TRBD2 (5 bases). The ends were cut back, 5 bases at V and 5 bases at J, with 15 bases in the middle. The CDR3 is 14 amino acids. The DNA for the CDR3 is TGTGCCAGCAGTCCAAGCCTAGCACGGGAGACCCAGTACTTC. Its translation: CASSPSLARETQYF.

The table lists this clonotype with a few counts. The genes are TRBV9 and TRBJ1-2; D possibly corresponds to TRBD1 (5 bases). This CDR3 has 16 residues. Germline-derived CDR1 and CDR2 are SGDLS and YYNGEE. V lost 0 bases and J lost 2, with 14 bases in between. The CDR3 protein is CASSVGHVGQNYGYTF. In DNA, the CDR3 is TGTGCCAGCAGCGTAGGCCACGTGGGGCAGAACTATGGCTACACCTTC.

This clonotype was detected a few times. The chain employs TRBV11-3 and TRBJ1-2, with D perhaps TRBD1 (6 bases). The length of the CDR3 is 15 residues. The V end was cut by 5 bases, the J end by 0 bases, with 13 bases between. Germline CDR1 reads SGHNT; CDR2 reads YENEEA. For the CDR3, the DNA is TGTGCCAGCAGCCTGGACAGTCCTCCTAACTATGGCTACACCTTC. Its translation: CASSLDSPPNYGYTF.

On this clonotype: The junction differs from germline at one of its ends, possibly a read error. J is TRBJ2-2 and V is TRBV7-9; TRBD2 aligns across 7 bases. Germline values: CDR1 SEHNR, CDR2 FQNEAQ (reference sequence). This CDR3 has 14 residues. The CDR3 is CASSQAGTFGEMFF. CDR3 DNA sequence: TGTGCAAGCAGCCAAGCGGGGACTTTCGGGGAGATGTTTTTT.

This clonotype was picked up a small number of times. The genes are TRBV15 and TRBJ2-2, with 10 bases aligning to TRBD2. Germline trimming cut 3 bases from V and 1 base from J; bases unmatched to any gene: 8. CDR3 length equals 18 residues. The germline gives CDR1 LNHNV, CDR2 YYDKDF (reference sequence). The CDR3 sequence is CATSSQRGGLGNTGELFF. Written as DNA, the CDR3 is TGTGCCACCAGCAGCCAGCGGGGGGGCCTCGGGAACACCGGGGAGCTGTTTTTT. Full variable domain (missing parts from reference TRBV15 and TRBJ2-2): DAMVIQNPRYQVTQFGKPVTLSCSQTLNHNVMYWYQQKSSQAPKLLFHYYDKDFNNEADTPDNFQSRRPNTSFCFLDIRSPGLGDTAMYLCATSSQRGGLGNTGELFFGEGSRLTVL.

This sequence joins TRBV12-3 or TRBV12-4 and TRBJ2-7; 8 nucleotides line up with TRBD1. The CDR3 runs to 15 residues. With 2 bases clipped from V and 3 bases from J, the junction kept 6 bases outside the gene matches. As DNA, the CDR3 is TGTGCCAGCAGTTTATCAACCGGGACAGGCTACGAGCAGTACTTC. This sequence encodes CASSLSTGTGYEQYF.

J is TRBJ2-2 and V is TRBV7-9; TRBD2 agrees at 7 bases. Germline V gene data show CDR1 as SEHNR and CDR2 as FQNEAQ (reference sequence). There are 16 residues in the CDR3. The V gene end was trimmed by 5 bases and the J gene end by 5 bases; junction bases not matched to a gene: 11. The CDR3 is CASSEDLGGPTGELFF. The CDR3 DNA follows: TGTGCCAGCAGCGAAGACTTGGGAGGGCCAACCGGGGAGCTGTTTTTT.

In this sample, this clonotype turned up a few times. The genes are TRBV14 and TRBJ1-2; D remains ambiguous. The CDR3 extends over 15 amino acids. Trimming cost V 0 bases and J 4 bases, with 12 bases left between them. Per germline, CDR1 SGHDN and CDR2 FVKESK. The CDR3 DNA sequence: TGTGCCAGCAGCCAAGATCCCTCGGAAATCTATGGCTACACCTTC. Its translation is CASSQDPSEIYGYTF. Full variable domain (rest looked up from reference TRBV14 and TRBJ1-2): EAGVTQFPSHSVIEKGQTVTLRCDPISGHDNLYWYRRVMGKEIKFLLHFVKESKQDESGMPNNRFLAERTGGTYSTLKVQPAELEDSGVYFCASSQDPSEIYGYTFGSGTRLTVV.

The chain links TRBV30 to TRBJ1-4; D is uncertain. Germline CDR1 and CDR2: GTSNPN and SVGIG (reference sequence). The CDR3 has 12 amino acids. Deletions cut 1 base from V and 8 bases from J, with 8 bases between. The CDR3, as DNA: TGTGCCTGGAGTGCGTCGTGGGAAAAACTGTTTTTT. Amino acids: CAWSASWEKLFF.

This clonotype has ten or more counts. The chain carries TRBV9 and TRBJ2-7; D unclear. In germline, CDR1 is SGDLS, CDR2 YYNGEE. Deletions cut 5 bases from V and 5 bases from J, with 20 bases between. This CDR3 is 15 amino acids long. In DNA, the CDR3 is TGTGCCAGCAGTGCCCACTTGAGAAGCGCCGACGAGCAGTACTTC. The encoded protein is CASSAHLRSADEQYF.

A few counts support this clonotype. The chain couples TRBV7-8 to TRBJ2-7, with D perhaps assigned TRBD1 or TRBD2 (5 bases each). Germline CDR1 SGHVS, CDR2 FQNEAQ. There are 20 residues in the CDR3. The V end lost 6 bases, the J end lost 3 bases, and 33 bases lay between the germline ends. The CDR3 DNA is TGTGCCAGCAGTTATGACCCCGAGGGTGAGCTCAGGGAGAGCTACTACGAGCAGTACTTC. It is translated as CASSYDPEGELRESYYEQYF. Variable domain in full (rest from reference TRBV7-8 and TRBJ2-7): GAGVSQSPRYKVAKRGQDVALRCDPISGHVSLFWYQQALGQGPEFLTYFQNEAQLDKSGLPSDRFFAERPEGSVSTLKIQRTQQEDSAVYLCASSYDPEGELRESYYEQYFGPGTRLTVT.

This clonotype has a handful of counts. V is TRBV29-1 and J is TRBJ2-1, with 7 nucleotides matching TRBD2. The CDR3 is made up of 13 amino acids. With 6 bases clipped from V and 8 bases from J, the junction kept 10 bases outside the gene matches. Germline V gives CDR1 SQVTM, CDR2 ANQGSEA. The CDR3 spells CSVSRDRGDEQFF. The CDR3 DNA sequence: TGCAGCGTCTCCCGGGACCGGGGGGATGAGCAGTTCTTC.

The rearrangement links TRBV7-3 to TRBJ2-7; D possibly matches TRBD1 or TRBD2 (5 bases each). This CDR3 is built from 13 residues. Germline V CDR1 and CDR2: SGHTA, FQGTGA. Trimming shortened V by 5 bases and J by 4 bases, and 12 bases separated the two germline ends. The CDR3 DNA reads TGTGCCAGCAGCCCCGGGACCGAATACGAGCAGTACTTC. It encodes CASSPGTEYEQYF.

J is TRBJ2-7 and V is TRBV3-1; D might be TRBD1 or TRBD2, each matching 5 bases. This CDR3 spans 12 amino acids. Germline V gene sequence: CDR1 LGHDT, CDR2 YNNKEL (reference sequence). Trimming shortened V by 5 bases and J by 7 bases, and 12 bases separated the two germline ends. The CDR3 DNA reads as TGTGCCAGCAGCATCGGGGCCCGGGAGCAGTACTTC. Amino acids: CASSIGAREQYF.

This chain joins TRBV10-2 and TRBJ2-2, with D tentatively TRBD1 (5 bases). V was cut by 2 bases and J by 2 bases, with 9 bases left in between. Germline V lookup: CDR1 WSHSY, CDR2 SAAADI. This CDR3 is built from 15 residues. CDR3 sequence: CASSEVQGNTGELFF. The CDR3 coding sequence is TGCGCCAGCAGTGAGGTTCAGGGTAACACCGGGGAGCTGTTTTTT.